This T cell receptor beta chain is from a study of CXCR3-negative and CXCR3-positive naive CD8 T cells. This CDR3 has 15 amino acids. Germline V gene sequence: CDR1 SGDLS, CDR2 YYNGEE. Study-wide results and caveats: The TRB CDR3s that CXCR3-positive naive cells carried were more hydrophobic than those of CXCR3-negative naive cells.

Points on this clonotype: Its antigen is unidentified.

The authors made the TRB cDNA libraries by 5' RACE using UMI labels. Reprocessing the 5' RACE reads, TCRdb reports a single entry for every CDR3 protein and omits DNA. This specimen shows 150,000 to 180,000 distinct CDR3 sequences; the ten leading clones hold under 0.5%. Sequences were obtained from naive CXCR3+ CD8+ T cells from blood. Sample subset: CD45RO-CCR7+CD27+CD95- naive CD8+ T cells expressing CXCR3 (TNR3+). The receptor's source is a human donor in good health. Some clones in this sample may be carry-over from other donors' samples. V and J are TRBV9 and TRBJ2-1; TCRdb proposes TRBD2, but this gene call is untestable without DNA. CDR3 sequence reads: CASSVTPGLSNEQFF. Full variable domain (rest looked up from reference TRBV9 and TRBJ2-1): DSGVTQTPKHLITATGQRVTLRCSPRSGDLSVYWYQQSLDQGLQFLIQYYNGEERAKGNILERFSAQQFPDLHSELNLSSLELGDSALYFCASSVTPGLSNEQFFGPGTRLTVL.